This TCR beta chain was profiled in a study of T-cell reconstitution after alpha-beta-depleted transplantation in children. This clonotype showed up just a few times. Germline CDR1 MNHEY, CDR2 SVGEGT. J lost 0 bases, V lost 0 bases, and 2 bases had no gene match. The CDR3 spans 16 residues. The TCRbeta library was prepared with unique molecular identifiers. MiXCR, run by TCRdb on the PCR reads, gives a single entry per CDR3 protein. Of over 400,000 distinct CDR3 sequences in the sample, about an eighth were seen once. The sequence came from a human donor who donated a stem cell graft to a child with combined immunodeficiency. The chain is built from TRBV6-2 or TRBV6-3 and TRBJ2-1; 7 bases fit TRBD2. The sequences come from PBMCs from the stem cell graft donor, collected from the stem cell graft. DNA of the CDR3: TGTGCCAGCAGTTACTCACTAGCGAGCTCCTACAATGAGCAGTTCTTC. Translation: CASSYSLASSYNEQFF.